The rows below give T cell receptor beta chains drawn from one sample of a study of CD8+ T cells in alopecia areata. Libraries were prepared by immunoSEQ multiplex PCR; TCRdb keeps only in-frame clonotypes and omits some of them. The sample lists 140,000 to 150,000 clones, more than 45% occurring once. The sequenced material came from CD4+ T cells sorted from blood. The receptors derive from a human donor with alopecia areata. The CDR3 runs from the conserved cysteine through the conserved F or W. Each record gives: D gene, J gene, clone size, V gene, CDR3 protein, CDR3 DNA. The D gene is left open where the match is weak. A clone size is listed for some rows: how often the clone was seen (once, few, many), or a class if it is expanded.

d_call: NA; j_call: TRBJ2-5; clone_size: NA; v_call: TRBV15; cdr3_aa: CATSRDTGQETQYF; cdr3_nt: TGTGCCACCAGCAGGGACACAGGGCAAGAGACCCAGTACTTC
d_call: NA; j_call: TRBJ1-1; clone_size: NA; v_call: TRBV29-1; cdr3_aa: CSVEDGGEAFF; cdr3_nt: TGCAGCGTTGAAGATGGGGGGGAAGCTTTCTTT
d_call: TRBD2; j_call: TRBJ2-7; clone_size: NA; v_call: TRBV30; cdr3_aa: CAWRTPLGSGSSYEQYF; cdr3_nt: TGTGCCTGGCGGACCCCCCTGGGGAGCGGGAGCTCCTACGAGCAGTACTTC
d_call: TRBD1; j_call: TRBJ1-1; clone_size: NA; v_call: TRBV29-1; cdr3_aa: CSAVGQQNTEAFF; cdr3_nt: TGCAGCGCTGTGGGACAGCAGAACACTGAAGCTTTCTTT
d_call: NA; j_call: TRBJ2-7; clone_size: NA; v_call: TRBV5-1; cdr3_aa: CASGWEGPEVSEQYF; cdr3_nt: TGCGCCAGCGGTTGGGAAGGGCCCGAGGTTTCCGAGCAGTACTTC
d_call: NA; j_call: TRBJ2-1; clone_size: few; v_call: TRBV4-1; cdr3_aa: CASSQEQGIYNEQFF; cdr3_nt: TGCGCCAGCAGCCAAGAACAGGGAATCTACAATGAGCAGTTCTTC
d_call: NA; j_call: TRBJ1-3; clone_size: NA; v_call: TRBV30; cdr3_aa: CAWRIDRVSGNTIYF; cdr3_nt: TGTGCCTGGAGGATTGACCGCGTCTCTGGAAACACCATATATTTT
d_call: TRBD2; j_call: TRBJ2-1; clone_size: few; v_call: TRBV18; cdr3_aa: CASSPGLPSRNEQFF; cdr3_nt: TGTGCCAGCTCACCGGGACTACCGTCCAGGAATGAGCAGTTCTTC
d_call: NA; j_call: TRBJ1-1; clone_size: NA; v_call: TRBV5-1; cdr3_aa: CASSLDQTNTEAFF; cdr3_nt: TGCGCCAGCAGCTTGGACCAGACAAACACTGAAGCTTTCTTT
d_call: NA; j_call: TRBJ2-1; clone_size: NA; v_call: TRBV6-5; cdr3_aa: CASSPDMLHNEQFF; cdr3_nt: TGTGCCAGCAGCCCCGATATGCTCCACAATGAGCAGTTCTTC
d_call: NA; j_call: TRBJ1-5; clone_size: few; v_call: TRBV29-1; cdr3_aa: CSARTELNQPQHF; cdr3_nt: TGCAGCGCCAGGACAGAACTCAATCAGCCCCAGCATTTT
d_call: NA; j_call: TRBJ2-3; clone_size: NA; v_call: TRBV7-9; cdr3_aa: CASSSKWGGDTQYF; cdr3_nt: TGTGCCAGCAGCTCGAAGTGGGGCGGAGATACGCAGTATTTT
d_call: NA; j_call: TRBJ2-7; clone_size: NA; v_call: TRBV5-1; cdr3_aa: CASSLEVISSYEQYF; cdr3_nt: TGCGCCAGCAGCTTGGAGGTGATATCCTCCTACGAGCAGTACTTC
d_call: TRBD1; j_call: TRBJ2-5; clone_size: NA; v_call: TRBV27; cdr3_aa: CASSLSWTGYETQYF; cdr3_nt: TGTGCCAGCAGTTTATCGTGGACAGGGTACGAGACCCAGTACTTC
d_call: NA; j_call: TRBJ2-5; clone_size: NA; v_call: TRBV23-1; cdr3_aa: CASSQTTAQETQYF; cdr3_nt: TGCGCCAGCAGTCAAACGACAGCTCAAGAGACCCAGTACTTC
d_call: NA; j_call: TRBJ1-3; clone_size: NA; v_call: TRBV9; cdr3_aa: CASSVSSTRLSGNTIYF; cdr3_nt: TGTGCCAGCAGCGTTTCATCGACGCGCCTCTCTGGAAACACCATATATTTT
d_call: NA; j_call: TRBJ2-3; clone_size: few; v_call: TRBV29-1; cdr3_aa: CSVQGSTDTQYF; cdr3_nt: TGCAGCGTACAGGGAAGCACAGATACGCAGTATTTT
d_call: TRBD1; j_call: TRBJ1-2; clone_size: NA; v_call: TRBV6-1; cdr3_aa: CASSALLSPGQTYGYTF; cdr3_nt: TGTGCCAGCAGTGCTCTCCTTTCGCCGGGACAGACATATGGCTACACCTTC
d_call: NA; j_call: TRBJ1-1; clone_size: many; v_call: TRBV19; cdr3_aa: CASSIQSEAFF; cdr3_nt: TGTGCCAGTAGTATCCAGAGCGAAGCTTTCTTT
d_call: NA; j_call: TRBJ2-5; clone_size: NA; v_call: TRBV30; cdr3_aa: CAWSVVRGVETQYF; cdr3_nt: TGTGCCTGGAGTGTTGTTAGAGGGGTAGAGACCCAGTACTTC
d_call: TRBD1; j_call: TRBJ2-1; clone_size: few; v_call: TRBV27; cdr3_aa: CASSFYPGQAVNEQFF; cdr3_nt: TGTGCCAGCAGTTTTTATCCGGGACAGGCCGTCAATGAGCAGTTCTTC
d_call: TRBD2; j_call: TRBJ2-3; clone_size: few; v_call: TRBV28; cdr3_aa: CATRTRSTDTQYF; cdr3_nt: TGTGCCACGAGGACTAGAAGCACAGATACGCAGTATTTT
d_call: TRBD1; j_call: TRBJ2-7; clone_size: NA; v_call: TRBV7-8; cdr3_aa: CASSIRGTEQYF; cdr3_nt: TGTGCCAGCAGCATCAGGGGGACCGAGCAGTACTTC
d_call: NA; j_call: TRBJ2-3; clone_size: NA; v_call: TRBV20-1; cdr3_aa: CSAGEDTQYF; cdr3_nt: TGCAGTGCTGGAGAGGATACGCAGTATTTT
d_call: TRBD1; j_call: TRBJ1-1; clone_size: NA; v_call: TRBV5-1; cdr3_aa: CASKTQGAKDTEAFF; cdr3_nt: TGCGCCAGCAAGACACAGGGGGCGAAGGACACTGAAGCTTTCTTT
d_call: NA; j_call: TRBJ1-1; clone_size: few; v_call: TRBV30; cdr3_aa: CAWIGVAEAFF; cdr3_nt: TGTGCCTGGATTGGAGTCGCTGAAGCTTTCTTT
d_call: NA; j_call: TRBJ2-2; clone_size: NA; v_call: TRBV23-1; cdr3_aa: CASSLKPRDKNTGELFF; cdr3_nt: TGCGCCAGCAGTCTAAAACCCCGGGACAAGAACACCGGGGAGCTGTTTTTT
d_call: NA; j_call: TRBJ2-1; clone_size: NA; v_call: TRBV2; cdr3_aa: CASNRLEVDEQFF; cdr3_nt: TGTGCCAGCAATCGGCTAGAAGTCGATGAGCAGTTCTTC
d_call: TRBD2; j_call: TRBJ2-1; clone_size: once; v_call: TRBV29-1; cdr3_aa: CSVGGLAGINEQFF; cdr3_nt: TGCAGCGTTGGGGGACTAGCGGGAATAAATGAGCAGTTCTTC
d_call: NA; j_call: TRBJ2-1; clone_size: NA; v_call: TRBV29-1; cdr3_aa: CSVVGLKRNNEQFF; cdr3_nt: TGCAGCGTTGTTGGGCTAAAACGCAACAATGAGCAGTTCTTC
d_call: NA; j_call: TRBJ2-6; clone_size: once; v_call: TRBV6-1; cdr3_aa: CATRVFGSGANVLTF; cdr3_nt: TGTGCCACCCGAGTTTTTGGCTCTGGGGCCAACGTCCTGACTTTC
d_call: TRBD1; j_call: TRBJ1-1; clone_size: few; v_call: TRBV5-1; cdr3_aa: CASSSDRVEAFF; cdr3_nt: TGCGCCAGCAGCTCTGACAGGGTTGAAGCTTTCTTT
d_call: NA; j_call: TRBJ2-5; clone_size: few; v_call: TRBV6-5; cdr3_aa: CASSYSNSAEVDF; cdr3_nt: TGTGCCAGCAGTTACTCGAATAGCGCAGAGGTGGACTTC
d_call: NA; j_call: TRBJ2-2; clone_size: few; v_call: TRBV2; cdr3_aa: CASSGGWSRGNTGELFF; cdr3_nt: TGTGCCAGCAGTGGGGGTTGGTCGCGCGGGAACACCGGGGAGCTGTTTTTT